These 14 T cell receptor beta chains were all obtained from the same sample, sequenced in a study of cytomegalovirus exposure and HLA in healthy donors. Researchers ran the PCR with 60 Vbeta and 13 Jbeta primers. Repertoires were generated with immunoSEQ multiplex PCR, while TCRdb's copy carries only in-frame clones and drops some. This sample yields 150,000 to 200,000 clones, of which roughly 65% are seen a single time; about 4.3% belongs to the top ten. The sequenced sample was PBMCs. The receptors shown here come from a man between 18 and 35 years old in good health and CMV-seropositive.

The chain combines TRBV2 with TRBJ1-1; D call uncertain. This CDR3 comprises 13 residues. Germline lookup yields CDR1 SNHLY and CDR2 FYNNEI. V was pared by 7 bases and J by 0 bases, with 9 bases between. The CDR3 is CASNPEMNTEAFF. CDR3 DNA: TGTGCCAGCAATCCGGAGATGAACACTGAAGCTTTCTTT.

This chain links TRBV29-1 with TRBJ1-1; 8 nucleotides agree with TRBD1. The CDR3 has 13 amino acids. Unmatched junction bases numbered 0, after V lost 1 base and J lost 2 bases. The V gene's germline CDR1 is SQVTM and CDR2 ANQGSEA. Here the CDR3 DNA reads TGCAGCGTTGAAGCAGGGGGCAACACTGAAGCTTTCTTT. Protein: CSVEAGGNTEAFF.

The table lists this clone with a count of one. The chain recombines TRBV2 with TRBJ2-2, with a tentative D call TRBD1 (6 bases). CDR3 length: 14 amino acids. V shed 6 bases and J shed 8 bases, with 16 bases lying between them. Germline V gene data show CDR1 as SNHLY and CDR2 as FYNNEI. The CDR3: CASSERTGIGELFF. CDR3 nucleotide sequence: TGTGCCAGCAGCGAAAGAACAGGGATTGGGGAGCTGTTTTTT.

This chain links TRBV4-1 with TRBJ2-2, with a tentative D call TRBD1 (6 bases). This CDR3 contains 15 residues. Deletions cut 4 bases from V and 1 base from J, with 10 bases between. Germline assignment: CDR1 MGHRA and CDR2 YSYEKL. CDR3 in DNA: TGCGCCAGCAGCCCGGCACAGGGGAACACCGGGGAGCTGTTTTTT. Its translation: CASSPAQGNTGELFF.

This clone was seen just once. V is TRBV29-1 and J is TRBJ1-2, with D hard to call. Germline-derived CDR1 and CDR2 are SQVTM and ANQGSEA. This CDR3 has 11 residues. The germline V and J ends were trimmed by 3 bases and 7 bases, with 9 bases remaining between them. The CDR3 here is CSVERSRGYTF. CDR3 DNA sequence: TGCAGCGTTGAGAGGTCTCGTGGCTACACCTTC.

This chain connects TRBV19 to TRBJ1-2; perhaps TRBD1 as D (6 bases). Germline CDR1 is LNHDA and CDR2 is SQIVND (reference sequence). The CDR3 sequence is 12 residues long. The V and J ends lost 7 bases and 4 bases respectively, with 10 bases between them. The CDR3 nucleotides read TGTGCCAGTATCCAGGGGAGCTATGGCTACACCTTC. It translates to CASIQGSYGYTF.

The gene calls are TRBV19 and TRBJ1-3, with no clear D. CDR3 length: 14 amino acids. The germline gives CDR1 LNHDA, CDR2 SQIVND (reference sequence). Trimming removed 7 bases from V and 2 bases from J, with 12 bases in between. The CDR3 loop reads CASIEEPTGNTIYF. DNA for the CDR3: TGTGCCAGTATCGAGGAACCGACTGGAAACACCATATATTTT.

The chain joins TRBV10-3 to TRBJ2-1; 7 positions agree with TRBD2. Germline-derived CDR1 and CDR2 are ENHRY and SYGVKD. Losses at the gene ends were 3 bases for V and 9 bases for J; bases not matched to a gene: 8. The CDR3 runs 14 residues. Here the CDR3 DNA reads TGTGCCATCAGTGAAATAGAGCGGGGAACTGAGCAGTTCTTC. Amino acid sequence: CAISEIERGTEQFF.

The rearrangement uses TRBV19 and TRBJ2-1, with 13 nucleotides matching TRBD2. CDR1 is LNHDA and CDR2 is SQIVND in the germline V gene (reference sequence). Trimming cost V 3 bases and J 6 bases; bases outside gene matches: 5. The CDR3 totals 16 residues. The CDR3 spells CASSMGRLAGGNEQFF. In DNA form, the CDR3 reads TGTGCCAGTAGTATGGGTCGACTAGCGGGAGGCAATGAGCAGTTCTTC.

The chain links TRBV10-3 to TRBJ1-2; 7 bases are shared with TRBD1. V shed 10 bases and J 2 bases; nucleotides not matched to a gene: 13. Germline V gives CDR1 ENHRY, CDR2 SYGVKD. The CDR3 covers 15 residues. This CDR3 reads CASFKGGGDNYGYTF. CDR3 DNA: TGTGCCAGTTTCAAAGGAGGGGGCGACAACTATGGCTACACCTTC.

The chain joins TRBV28 to TRBJ1-4; 8 nucleotides match TRBD1. CDR1 and CDR2 from the germline V gene are MDHEN and SYDVKM. V trimming: 6 bases; J trimming: 8 bases; junction bases outside the gene matches: 5. This CDR3 is 13 amino acids long. This CDR3 is CASSRDRNEKLFF. DNA of the CDR3: TGTGCCAGCAGCCGGGACAGGAACGAAAAACTGTTTTTT.

The rearrangement joins TRBV15 to TRBJ2-1; 8 positions match TRBD2. From germline, CDR1 is LNHNV and CDR2 YYDKDF (reference sequence). This CDR3 comprises 17 residues. Trimming took 3 bases from V and 8 from J; bases not matched to a gene: 15. CDR3 region: CATSSGITLREEYEQFF. CDR3 sequence (DNA): TGTGCCACCAGCAGCGGGATTACGTTGCGGGAGGAGTATGAGCAGTTCTTC.

The rearrangement links TRBV2 to TRBJ2-3, with a possible D match to TRBD1 (6 bases). Trimming pared 5 bases from V and 3 bases from J, leaving 12 bases between. The CDR3 runs to 14 residues. From germline, CDR1 is SNHLY and CDR2 FYNNEI. The CDR3 DNA reads as TGTGCCAGCAGTCCAGGGGTAGTGACAGATACGCAGTATTTT. Translating it yields CASSPGVVTDTQYF.

This clone turned up a few times. The chain employs TRBV25-1 and TRBJ2-7; 9 nucleotides line up with TRBD1. CDR1 MGHDK and CDR2 SYGVNS come from the germline V gene. The V and J ends lost 4 bases and 2 bases, in that order; junction bases with no gene match: 9. This CDR3 spans 16 amino acids. The CDR3 sequence is CASSAVGGQGPYEQYV. CDR3 nucleotide sequence: TGTGCCAGCAGTGCCGTTGGGGGACAGGGTCCCTACGAGCAGTACGTC.